This entry describes one T cell receptor (beta chain). What it binds is not known. This sample was taken from a study of cytotoxic CD8 clonotypes in ibrutinib-treated CLL. As for the study in general: Among responders, approximately 24 were partial and 2 complete; after median roughly 70 months, about 15 stayed remitted and 12 progressed. Samples yielded averages of roughly 250,000 productive templates and 94,082 productive rearrangements. Study results and caveats: Patients showed higher baseline clonality than age-matched healthy donors, and it tracked circulating CD8+ T-cell counts.

TCRdb's table, derived via immunoSEQ multiplex PCR, lists solely in-frame clones and lacks some. The data contain 30,000 to 50,000 clones, 65% to 70% of them seen just once; the ten biggest clones take up more than 6%. The V and J ends lost 1 base and 0 bases respectively, with 11 bases between them. The CDR3 extends over 16 amino acids. Germline CDR1 reads SGHDT; CDR2 reads YYEEEE. The receptor comes from a human donor with chronic lymphocytic leukemia. Sequencing was performed on PBMCs, taken at disease progression, from a patient treated with ibrutinib. The gene calls are TRBV5-6 and TRBJ2-1, with no clear D. The CDR3 is CASSLISTGSYNEQFF. The CDR3 DNA reads as TGTGCCAGCAGCTTGATCTCTACCGGCTCCTACAATGAGCAGTTCTTC.